Below, one T cell receptor beta chain is given with its context. From RNA, the CDR3 regions of TCR beta chains were amplified and sequenced. An opening RT-PCR round employed HTBI primers and preceded a second-round multiplex PCR. TCRdb re-called the multiplex PCR reads through MiXCR, storing one row per CDR3 protein. Of around 1,200,000 distinct CDR3 sequences in the sample, less than 45% were seen once. This sample stems from a study of Graves' ophthalmopathy and Graves' hyperthyroidism. Germline values: CDR1 LGHDT, CDR2 YNNKEL (reference sequence). With V trimmed by 0 bases and J by 6 bases, 4 bases remained unmatched. This CDR3 is built from 16 residues.

The chain combines TRBV3-1 with TRBJ1-5; 11 nucleotides match TRBD1. Sequenced material: peripheral blood or thyroid tissue (not recorded which). This receptor was taken from an adult man with Graves' hyperthyroidism. The CDR3 region has the DNA TGTGCCAGCAGCCAAGAGGGACAGGGGGTCCCTCAGCCCCAGCATTTT. Amino acids: CASSQEGQGVPQPQHF.